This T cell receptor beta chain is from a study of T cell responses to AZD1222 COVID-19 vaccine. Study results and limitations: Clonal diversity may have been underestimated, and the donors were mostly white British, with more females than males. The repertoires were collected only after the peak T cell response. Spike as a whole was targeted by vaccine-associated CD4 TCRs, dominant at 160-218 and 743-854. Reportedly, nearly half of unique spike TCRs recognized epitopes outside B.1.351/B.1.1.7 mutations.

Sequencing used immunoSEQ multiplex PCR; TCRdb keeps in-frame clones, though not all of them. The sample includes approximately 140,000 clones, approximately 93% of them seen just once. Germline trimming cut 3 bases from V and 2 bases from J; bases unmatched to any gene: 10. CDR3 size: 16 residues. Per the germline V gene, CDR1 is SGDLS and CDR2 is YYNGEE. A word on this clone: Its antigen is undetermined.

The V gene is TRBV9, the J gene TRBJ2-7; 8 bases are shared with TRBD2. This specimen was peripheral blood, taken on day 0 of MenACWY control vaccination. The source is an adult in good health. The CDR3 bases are TGTGCCAGCAGCGCCGCCACTAGCGGAGTACCCTACGAGCAGTACTTC. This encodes CASSAATSGVPYEQYF. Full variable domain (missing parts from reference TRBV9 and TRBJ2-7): DSGVTQTPKHLITATGQRVTLRCSPRSGDLSVYWYQQSLDQGLQFLIQYYNGEERAKGNILERFSAQQFPDLHSELNLSSLELGDSALYFCASSAATSGVPYEQYFGPGTRLTVT.